The rows below give T cell receptor beta chains drawn from one sample of a study of identical twins. MiXCR, applied by TCRdb to the 5' RACE reads, yields one record per CDR3 protein. Here the sample spans about 340,000 distinct CDR3 sequences, 12% being singletons. These data were likewise used in another study, on yellow fever vaccine responses in identical twins.

The material sequenced was CD8+ T cells sorted from blood. These receptors were collected from a young woman in good health. Each CDR3 is given with its conserved first and last residue. Fields, in order: D gene, CDR3 length, V gene, J gene, clone size, CDR3 protein, CDR3 DNA. The D gene is left open where the match is weak. The size field is filled for only some rows; it gives once, few, many or a size class.

>.|14|TRBV10-1|TRBJ2-1|.
CASSDNYEGGEQFF
TGCGCCAGCAGTGATAACTATGAAGGGGGTGAGCAGTTCTTC
>.|16|TRBV11-2|TRBJ2-2|.
CASRDRWAARTGELFF
TGTGCCAGCAGAGACCGCTGGGCAGCGCGGACCGGGGAGCTGTTTTTT
>.|13|TRBV10-3|TRBJ2-3|few
CATHRAPTDTQYF
TGTGCCACCCACAGGGCGCCCACAGATACGCAGTATTTT
>.|15|TRBV5-8|TRBJ1-5|.
CASQSTWVGGQPQHF
TGTGCCAGCCAGTCTACCTGGGTAGGGGGTCAGCCCCAGCATTTT
>.|11|TRBV29-1|TRBJ1-2|.
CSVETREGYTF
TGCAGCGTTGAGACCAGAGAAGGCTACACCTTC
>.|13|TRBV6-6|TRBJ1-1|.
CASSLRADQRAFF
TGTGCCAGCAGCCTTCGGGCAGACCAAAGAGCTTTCTTT
>.|13|TRBV20-1|TRBJ2-5|few
CSATPGDGETQYF
TGCAGTGCTACCCCAGGGGATGGGGAGACCCAGTACTTC
>.|15|TRBV6-1|TRBJ2-1|few
CASSPQRELVNEQFF
TGTGCCAGCAGTCCCCAGAGGGAGCTTGTCAATGAGCAGTTCTTC
>.|13|TRBV6-1|TRBJ1-3|few
CASVHNSGNTIYF
TGTGCCAGCGTACATAACTCTGGAAACACCATATATTTT
>.|16|TRBV7-8|TRBJ2-2|.
CASSLRQGGNTGELFF
TGTGCCAGCAGCTTAAGGCAGGGGGGGAACACCGGGGAGCTGTTTTTT
>.|14|TRBV7-2|TRBJ2-5|few
CASSLGPEEETQYF
TGTGCCAGCAGCTTAGGACCTGAGGAAGAGACCCAGTACTTC
>.|15|TRBV3-1|TRBJ2-5|.
CASSQATASQETQYF
TGTGCCAGCAGCCAAGCGACAGCCTCCCAAGAGACCCAGTACTTC
>TRBD2|15|TRBV10-3|TRBJ2-3|.
CAISLLAGGRDTQYF
TGTGCCATCAGCCTACTAGCGGGGGGCAGAGATACGCAGTATTTT
>.|12|TRBV29-1|TRBJ1-4|few
CSVEEAGEKLFF
TGCAGCGTTGAAGAGGCAGGAGAAAAACTGTTTTTT
>TRBD2|15|TRBV11-2|TRBJ2-7|few
CASSLVSSGIYEQYF
TGTGCCAGCAGCTTAGTATCTAGCGGGATCTACGAGCAGTACTTC
>.|15|TRBV5-1|TRBJ2-5|few
CASSLLPILEETQYF
TGCGCCAGCAGCTTGTTACCGATCCTAGAGGAGACCCAGTACTTC
>TRBD2|21|TRBV7-6|TRBJ2-5|few
CASSPSKLGLAGGGYQETQYF
TGTGCCAGCAGCCCCAGTAAATTGGGACTAGCGGGAGGCGGGTACCAAGAGACCCAGTACTTC
>.|13|TRBV24-1|TRBJ2-1|few
CATTDRKGDEQFF
TGTGCCACGACGGACAGAAAGGGCGATGAGCAGTTCTTC
>.|16|TRBV4-1|TRBJ1-3|.
CASSQDQTGSGNTIYF
TGCGCCAGCAGCCAAGACCAGACAGGCTCAGGAAACACCATATATTTT
>.|17|TRBV2|TRBJ2-1|few
CASSESFWLHEDNEQFF
TGTGCCAGCAGTGAATCTTTTTGGTTGCACGAAGATAATGAGCAGTTCTTC
>.|15|TRBV7-9|TRBJ2-7|.
CASSLFGGPYYEQYF
TGTGCCAGCAGCTTATTCGGGGGTCCTTACTACGAGCAGTACTTC
>TRBD2|13|TRBV20-1|TRBJ2-7|.
CSARQLAGYEQYF
TGCAGTGCTAGGCAGCTAGCGGGCTACGAGCAGTACTTC
>.|14|TRBV27|TRBJ2-7|few
CASSPDFEGYEQYF
TGTGCCAGCAGTCCTGATTTTGAGGGTTACGAGCAGTACTTC